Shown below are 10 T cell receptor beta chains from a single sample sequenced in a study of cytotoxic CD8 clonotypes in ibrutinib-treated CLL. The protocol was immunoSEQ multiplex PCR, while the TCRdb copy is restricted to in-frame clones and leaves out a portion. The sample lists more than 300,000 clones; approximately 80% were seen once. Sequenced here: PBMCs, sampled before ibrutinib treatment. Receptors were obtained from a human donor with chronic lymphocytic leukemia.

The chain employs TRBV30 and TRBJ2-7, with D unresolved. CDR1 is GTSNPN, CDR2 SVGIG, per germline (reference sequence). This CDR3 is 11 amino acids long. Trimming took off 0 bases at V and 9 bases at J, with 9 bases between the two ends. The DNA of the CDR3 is TGTGCCTGGAGTGTAGTGGGGTGGCAGTACTTC. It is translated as CAWSVVGWQYF.

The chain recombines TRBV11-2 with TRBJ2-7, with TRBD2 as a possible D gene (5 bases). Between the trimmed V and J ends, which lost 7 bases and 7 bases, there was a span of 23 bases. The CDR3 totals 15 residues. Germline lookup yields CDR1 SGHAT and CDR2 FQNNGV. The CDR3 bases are TGTGCCAGCACCCCCGGGATCTCCCGGGTCGGGGAGCAGTACTTC. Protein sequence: CASTPGISRVGEQYF.

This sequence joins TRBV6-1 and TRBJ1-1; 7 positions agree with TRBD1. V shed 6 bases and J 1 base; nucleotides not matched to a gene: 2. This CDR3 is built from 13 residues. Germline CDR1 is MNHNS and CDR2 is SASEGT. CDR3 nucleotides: TGTGCCAGCAGGAGGACAGGGAACACTGAAGCTTTCTTT. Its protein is CASRRTGNTEAFF.

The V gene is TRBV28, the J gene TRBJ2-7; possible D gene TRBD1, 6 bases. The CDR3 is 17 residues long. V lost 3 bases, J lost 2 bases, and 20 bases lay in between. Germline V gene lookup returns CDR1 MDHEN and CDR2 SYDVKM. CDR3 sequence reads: CASSFRLRGGRPYEQYF. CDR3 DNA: TGTGCCAGCAGTTTCCGGCTCAGGGGTGGTCGTCCCTACGAGCAGTACTTC.

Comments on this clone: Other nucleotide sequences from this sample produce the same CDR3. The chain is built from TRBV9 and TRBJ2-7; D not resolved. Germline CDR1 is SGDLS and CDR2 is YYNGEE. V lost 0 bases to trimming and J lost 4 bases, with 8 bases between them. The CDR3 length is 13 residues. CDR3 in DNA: TGTGCCAGCAGCGTAGGTGGCAGGTACGAGCAGTACTTC. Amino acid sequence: CASSVGGRYEQYF.

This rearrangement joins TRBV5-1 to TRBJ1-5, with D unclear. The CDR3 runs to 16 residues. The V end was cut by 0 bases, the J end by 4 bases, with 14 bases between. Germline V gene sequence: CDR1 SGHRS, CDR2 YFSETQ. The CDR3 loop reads CASSLEGGGGNQPQHF. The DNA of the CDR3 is TGCGCCAGCAGCTTGGAGGGTGGTGGTGGGAATCAGCCCCAGCATTTT.

The CDR3 bases are TGTGCCAGCAGCTTGTGGGTCTGGACAGCCCAAGAGACCCAGTACTTC. As protein: CASSLWVWTAQETQYF. V usage is TRBV5-6 and J usage is TRBJ2-5; D might be TRBD1 (6 bases). V was trimmed by 1 base and J by 1 base, leaving 14 bases between them. The CDR3 runs 16 residues. Germline CDR1 is SGHDT and CDR2 is YYEEEE.

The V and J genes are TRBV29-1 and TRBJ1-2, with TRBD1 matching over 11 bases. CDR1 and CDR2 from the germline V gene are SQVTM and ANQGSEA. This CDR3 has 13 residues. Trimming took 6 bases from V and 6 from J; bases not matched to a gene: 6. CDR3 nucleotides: TGCAGCGTCCGGACAGGGGGCGCCGATGGCTACACCTTC. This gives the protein CSVRTGGADGYTF.

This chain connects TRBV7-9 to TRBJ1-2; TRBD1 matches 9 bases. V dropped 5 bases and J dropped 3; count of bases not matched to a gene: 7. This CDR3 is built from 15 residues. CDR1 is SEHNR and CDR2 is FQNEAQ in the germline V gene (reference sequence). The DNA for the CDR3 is TGTGCCAGCAGCCCCCGGACAGGGGATTACTATGGCTACACCTTC. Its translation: CASSPRTGDYYGYTF.

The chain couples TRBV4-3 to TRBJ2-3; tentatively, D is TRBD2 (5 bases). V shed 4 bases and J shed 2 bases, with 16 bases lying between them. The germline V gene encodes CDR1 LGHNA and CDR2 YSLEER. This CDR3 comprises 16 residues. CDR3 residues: CASSLGAVQLTDTQYF. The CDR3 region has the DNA TGCGCCAGCAGCCTAGGAGCGGTTCAGCTCACAGATACGCAGTATTTT.